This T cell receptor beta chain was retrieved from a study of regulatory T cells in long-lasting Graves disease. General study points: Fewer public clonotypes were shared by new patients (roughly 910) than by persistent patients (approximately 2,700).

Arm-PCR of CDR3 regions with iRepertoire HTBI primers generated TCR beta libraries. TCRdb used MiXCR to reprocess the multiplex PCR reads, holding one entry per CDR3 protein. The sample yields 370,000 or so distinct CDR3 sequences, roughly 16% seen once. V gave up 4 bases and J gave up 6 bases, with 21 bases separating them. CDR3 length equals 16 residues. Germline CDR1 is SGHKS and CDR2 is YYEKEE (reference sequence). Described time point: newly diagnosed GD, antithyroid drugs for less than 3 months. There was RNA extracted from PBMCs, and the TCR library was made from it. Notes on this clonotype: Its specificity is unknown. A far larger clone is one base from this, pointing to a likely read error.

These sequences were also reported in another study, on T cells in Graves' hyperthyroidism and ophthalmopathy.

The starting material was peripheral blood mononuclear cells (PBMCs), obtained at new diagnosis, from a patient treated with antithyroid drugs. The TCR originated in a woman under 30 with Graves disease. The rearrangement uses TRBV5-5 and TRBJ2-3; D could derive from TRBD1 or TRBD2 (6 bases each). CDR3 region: CASSGEGGASGDTQYF. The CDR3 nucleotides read TGTGCCAGCAGCGGCGAGGGGGGAGCTTCTGGGGATACGCAGTATTTT.